The 26 T cell receptor beta chains presented below share a single source sample, sequenced in a study of T cells in Graves' hyperthyroidism and ophthalmopathy. Template material for amplifying TCR beta CDR3 regions consisted of RNA transcripts. When the TCR CDR3 underwent first-round RT-PCR, the HTBI primer set was used. TCRdb processed the multiplex PCR reads anew with MiXCR; each CDR3 protein has one entry. The sample has around 430,000 distinct CDR3 sequences, about 15% seen once. Sequencing was carried out using blood. Receptor source: a woman in her 30s with Graves' hyperthyroidism.

At least ten counts were recorded for this clonotype. This sequence joins TRBV3-1 and TRBJ2-3; 9 bases fit TRBD2. Per the germline V gene, CDR1 is LGHDT and CDR2 is YNNKEL (reference sequence). The CDR3 has 19 residues. With V trimmed by 4 bases and J by 5 bases, 19 bases remained unmatched. The CDR3 DNA reads as TGTGCCAGCAGCCTCAAAGGGGTCAGTCCGGGACTAGCAAGAGATACGCAGTATTTT. Its protein product is CASSLKGVSPGLARDTQYF.

This clonotype was counted ten times or more. The CDR3 DNA is TGTGCCAGCAGCCAAGGACGGGACAGCACTGAAGCTTTCTTT. It encodes CASSQGRDSTEAFF. This chain joins TRBV3-1 and TRBJ1-1; 7 bases agree with TRBD1. The germline V gene encodes CDR1 LGHDT and CDR2 YNNKEL (reference sequence). This CDR3 comprises 14 residues. V lost 1 base to trimming and J lost 4 bases; unmatched junction nucleotides: 3.

This clonotype occurred many times. The chain carries TRBV7-2 and TRBJ2-7; TRBD1 matches 8 bases. The CDR3 loop spans 14 amino acids. Germline V gene data show CDR1 as SGHTA and CDR2 as FQGNSA. Unmatched junction bases numbered 5, after V lost 5 bases and J lost 2 bases. The DNA for the CDR3 is TGTGCCAGCAGCCGACAACAGGGGGCCTACGAGCAGTACTTC. Amino acids: CASSRQQGAYEQYF.

The J gene is TRBJ2-5, the V gene TRBV7-9; 9 nucleotides agree with TRBD2. CDR3 length equals 14 residues. Germline assignment: CDR1 SEHNR and CDR2 FQNEAQ (reference sequence). V was pared by 4 bases and J by 5 bases, with 5 bases of the junction left unmatched. CDR3 coding DNA: TGTGCCAGCAGCTATGCCGGGACTAGCGAGACCCAGTACTTC. Its protein product is CASSYAGTSETQYF.

This clonotype has a handful of counts. The rearrangement links TRBV5-6 to TRBJ1-2; D is perhaps TRBD1 (6 bases). This CDR3 comprises 15 residues. V shed 4 bases and J shed 4 bases, with 17 bases lying between them. CDR1 is SGHDT and CDR2 is YYEEEE in the germline V gene. Written as DNA, the CDR3 is TGTGCCAGCAGCCCTTCACAGGGACTTCCCTATGGCTACACCTTC. This codes for CASSPSQGLPYGYTF.

The sample holds many counts of this clonotype. V is TRBV28 and J is TRBJ2-2; no reliable D call. Germline V gene lookup returns CDR1 MDHEN and CDR2 SYDVKM. CDR3 length equals 11 residues. V was clipped by 3 bases and J by 8 bases, with 4 bases between them. The CDR3 here is CASSFWGELFF. The CDR3 region has the DNA TGTGCCAGCAGTTTCTGGGGGGAGCTGTTTTTT.

This clonotype was detected ten times or more. The chain's CDR3 is CASNPGGPGEQYF. In DNA form, the CDR3 reads TGTGCCAGCAACCCCGGGGGCCCTGGCGAGCAGTACTTC. V is TRBV2 and J is TRBJ2-7; either TRBD1 or TRBD2 may fit D (6 bases each). The V gene's germline CDR1 is SNHLY and CDR2 FYNNEI. Trimming cost V 7 bases and J 6 bases, with 16 bases left between them. CDR3 length equals 13 residues.

V gene TRBV20-1 combines with J gene TRBJ1-5; 7 positions agree with TRBD1. Germline loops: CDR1 DFQATT, CDR2 SNEGSKA (reference sequence). V lost 0 bases, J lost 4 bases, and 0 bases stayed unmatched. This CDR3 is built from 13 residues. Here the CDR3 DNA reads TGCAGTGCTAGAGACAGGGGGAATCAGCCCCAGCATTTT. Translating gives CSARDRGNQPQHF.

This clonotype appeared many times. The chain couples TRBV11-3 to TRBJ1-5; D perhaps matches TRBD1 (5 bases). Germline V CDR1 and CDR2: SGHNT, YENEEA. Between the trimmed V and J ends, which lost 5 bases and 4 bases, there was a span of 9 bases. The CDR3 spans 13 residues. CDR3 DNA: TGTGCCAGCAGCCCGGACATGAATCAGCCCCAGCATTTT. This gives the protein CASSPDMNQPQHF.

CDR3 nucleotides: TGTGCCAGCAGCCAACGAGGGATTTCGGGAAACACCATATATTTT. Its translation is CASSQRGISGNTIYF. The genes are TRBV3-1 and TRBJ1-3; D is undetermined. The V and J ends lost 2 bases and 4 bases respectively, with 12 bases between them. The CDR3 runs to 15 residues. From germline, CDR1 is LGHDT and CDR2 YNNKEL (reference sequence). The entire variable domain, with the rest obtained from reference TRBV3-1 and TRBJ1-3, is as follows: DTAVSQTPKYLVTQMGNDKSIKCEQNLGHDTMYWYKQDSKKFLKIMFSYNNKELIINETVPNRFSPKSPDKAHLNLHINSLELGDSAVYFCASSQRGISGNTIYFGEGSWLTVV.

This clonotype was found many times. The CDR3 DNA reads TGTGCCAGCAGTTTATCGGGGGGGGACTATGGCTACACCTTC. It codes for CASSLSGGDYGYTF. The genes are TRBV27 and TRBJ1-2; weak D call: TRBD1 (5 bases). The V end lost 0 bases, the J end lost 3 bases, and 8 bases lay between the germline ends. The CDR3 has 14 amino acids. The germline V gene has CDR1 MNHEY and CDR2 SMNVEV (reference sequence).

This clonotype has ten or more counts. The chain couples TRBV7-8 to TRBJ2-5; tentatively, D is TRBD1 (6 bases). This CDR3 has 14 residues. In germline, CDR1 is SGHVS, CDR2 FQNEAQ. V gave up 1 base and J gave up 3 bases, with 9 bases separating them. The CDR3 DNA is TGTGCCAGCAGCTTAGGACAGGTGAAAGAGACCCAGTACTTC. Translation gives CASSLGQVKETQYF.

This clonotype was found many times. The chain carries TRBV7-2 and TRBJ2-7; 9 bases map to TRBD2. CDR3 size: 15 residues. Looked up from germline, CDR1 is SGHTA and CDR2 is FQGNSA. Germline trimming cut 3 bases from V and 2 bases from J; bases unmatched to any gene: 5. The CDR3 here is CASSFSSGEAYEQYF. The CDR3 region has the DNA TGTGCCAGCAGCTTTTCTAGCGGGGAGGCCTACGAGCAGTACTTC.

The count of this clonotype is one. This chain joins TRBV6-5 and TRBJ2-7, with TRBD1 matching over 7 bases. The CDR3 loop spans 18 amino acids. With V trimmed by 3 bases and J by 4 bases, 18 bases remained unmatched. The V gene's germline CDR1 is MNHEY and CDR2 SVGAGI. The CDR3 nucleotides are TGTGCCAGCAGTTATAACCCACGTACGAGACAGGGAAATTACGAGCAGTACTTC. The encoded protein is CASSYNPRTRQGNYEQYF.

The CDR3 sequence: CSVLQGPGANVLTF. The CDR3, as DNA: TGCAGCGTCCTCCAGGGCCCCGGGGCCAACGTCCTGACTTTC. The J gene is TRBJ2-6, the V gene TRBV29-1; TRBD1 is a possible D gene (5 bases). V was shortened by 6 bases and J by 4 bases, with 13 bases between the two germline ends. This CDR3 has 14 amino acids. Germline-derived CDR1 and CDR2 are SQVTM and ANQGSEA. Combining the CDR3 with reference TRBV29-1 and TRBJ2-6 gives the whole variable domain SAVISQKPSRDICQRGTSLTIQCQVDSQVTMMFWYRQQPGQSLTLIATANQGSEATYESGFVIDKFPISRPNLTFSTLTVSNMSPEDSSIYLCSVLQGPGANVLTFGAGSRLTVL.

At least ten counts were recorded for this clonotype. The V gene is TRBV12-3 or TRBV12-4, the J gene TRBJ1-5; 7 bases map to TRBD1. V shed 7 bases and J 7 bases; nucleotides not matched to a gene: 7. The CDR3 has 13 amino acids. The CDR3 DNA follows: TGTGCCAGCACAGGGGGAGTAAGACAGCCCCAGCATTTT. Translation gives CASTGGVRQPQHF.

Regarding this clonotype: An end of the junction does not agree with germline; a read error may underlie this. The rearrangement joins TRBV7-7 to TRBJ2-5; D tentatively fits TRBD1 or TRBD2 (5 bases each). This CDR3 has 13 amino acids. Per the germline V gene, CDR1 is SSHAT and CDR2 is FNYEAQ (reference sequence). The CDR3 DNA reads as TGTGCCAGCAGCTTAGCGCTCCCGGGGACCCAGCACTTC. It translates to CASSLALPGTQHF.

This sequence joins TRBV6-1 and TRBJ1-2; TRBD1 matches at 8 bases. The germline V gene encodes CDR1 MNHNS and CDR2 SASEGT. CDR3 length equals 14 residues. J lost 8 bases, V lost 6 bases, and 11 bases had no gene match. The CDR3 region is CASSPTNRGEGYTF. The CDR3 DNA follows: TGTGCCAGCAGCCCGACTAACAGGGGGGAGGGCTACACCTTC.

This clonotype was counted a few times. The V and J genes are TRBV10-1 and TRBJ1-1; D gene ambiguous. The CDR3 sequence is 14 residues long. V lost 0 bases to trimming and J lost 0 bases, with 5 bases between them. Germline values: CDR1 WNHNN, CDR2 SYGVQD (reference sequence). Here the CDR3 DNA reads TGCGCCAGCAGTGAGTCGACCATGAACACTGAAGCTTTCTTT. Protein sequence: CASSESTMNTEAFF.

J is TRBJ2-5 and V is TRBV7-8; unclear D gene. The CDR3 runs to 14 residues. Trimming shortened V by 1 base and J by 13 bases, and 19 bases separated the two germline ends. The germline gives CDR1 SGHVS, CDR2 FQNEAQ. CDR3 coding DNA: TGTGCCAGCAGCTTAGATAAGTTTCTGAGTTCTCGGTACTTC. Its protein is CASSLDKFLSSRYF.

In its sample, this clonotype was seen many times. V is TRBV5-1 and J is TRBJ2-7, with a weak D call TRBD1 (5 bases). V was cut by 4 bases and J by 2 bases, with 16 bases left in between. This CDR3 contains 15 residues. Germline V lookup: CDR1 SGHRS, CDR2 YFSETQ. CDR3 bases: TGCGCCAGCAGCCCCCGGCAGGACACTGCCTACGAGCAGTACTTC. This gives the protein CASSPRQDTAYEQYF.

The chain uses TRBV6-1 and TRBJ2-7; D perhaps matches TRBD2 (5 bases). V shed 4 bases and J shed 9 bases, with 19 bases lying between them. From germline, CDR1 is MNHNS and CDR2 SASEGT. CDR3 length equals 14 residues. CDR3: CASSGTPRDRRQYF. CDR3 sequence (DNA): TGTGCCAGCAGTGGGACTCCTAGAGATCGTCGGCAGTACTTC.

V gene TRBV19 combines with J gene TRBJ2-7; TRBD2 matches 13 bases. J was trimmed by 5 bases and V by 3 bases; bases with no gene match: 7. The CDR3 spans 16 residues. Per germline, CDR1 LNHDA and CDR2 SQIVND (reference sequence). CDR3 protein: CASSIPGTSGIHEQYF. For the CDR3, the DNA is TGTGCCAGTAGTATTCCCGGGACTAGCGGGATCCACGAGCAGTACTTC.

This clonotype occurred many times. The V gene is TRBV28, the J gene TRBJ2-1; 9 nucleotides match TRBD2. In germline, CDR1 is MDHEN, CDR2 SYDVKM. Germline trimming cut 6 bases from V and 0 bases from J; bases unmatched to any gene: 9. CDR3 length: 17 amino acids. CDR3 protein: CASRTAGGYRSYNEQFF. The CDR3 DNA reads TGTGCCAGCAGGACAGCGGGAGGTTATCGCTCCTACAATGAGCAGTTCTTC.

This clonotype showed up just a few times. The J gene is TRBJ1-2, the V gene TRBV7-2; D ambiguous. Per germline, CDR1 SGHTA and CDR2 FQGNSA. The CDR3 covers 12 residues. V was trimmed by 2 bases and J by 14 bases, leaving 15 bases between them. This chain's CDR3 is CASSLLLGSSTF. The DNA of the CDR3 is TGTGCCAGCAGCTTACTTCTAGGCTCCTCTACCTTC.

As for this clonotype: This could be a read error, since a much larger clone is one nucleotide away. The V gene is TRBV28, the J gene TRBJ2-1, with TRBD1 identical over 7 bases. The J call may be faulty, since TRBJ2-7 better matches the DNA end. The CDR3 runs to 14 residues. Germline assignment: CDR1 MDHEN and CDR2 SYDVKM. The CDR3, as DNA: TGTGCCAGCAGTTACCGGGACAGCTACAATGAGCAGTACTTC. As protein: CASSYRDSYNEQYF.